The present T cell receptor beta chain was sequenced within a study of T-cell reconstitution after alpha-beta-depleted transplantation in children. The TCRbeta library was prepared with unique molecular identifiers. In TCRdb, the PCR reads were re-called with MiXCR into one record per CDR3 protein. The table lists some 840,000 distinct CDR3 sequences, approximately 15% of them singletons, with approximately 5% in the top ten. V lost 6 bases to trimming and J lost 4 bases, with 21 bases between them. The CDR3 sequence is 15 residues long. From germline, CDR1 is SQVTM and CDR2 ANQGSEA. The sample in question was PBMCs, mostly from graft donor cells, obtained 360 days after TCRalphabeta/CD19-depleted stem cell transplant. The chain has TRBV29-1 and TRBJ1-2; unclear D gene. This TCR came from a male patient between 10 and 17 years old who had a stem cell transplant for acute lymphoblastic leukemia, so the T cells may come from the graft donor. CDR3 in amino acids: CSVDGVGGWTYGYTF. The CDR3 DNA is TGCAGCGTCGACGGGGTGGGTGGATGGACCTATGGCTACACCTTC. The full variable domain, completed using reference TRBV29-1 and TRBJ1-2, is SAVISQKPSRDICQRGTSLTIQCQVDSQVTMMFWYRQQPGQSLTLIATANQGSEATYESGFVIDKFPISRPNLTFSTLTVSNMSPEDSSIYLCSVDGVGGWTYGYTFGSGTRLTVV.